The 15 T cell receptor beta chains presented below share a single source sample, sequenced in a study of T cells after yellow fever vaccination. TCRdb reprocessed the 5' RACE reads with MiXCR, giving one entry per CDR3 protein. This table holds 35,000 to 55,000 distinct CDR3 sequences, more than 6% found once. The input for sequencing was PBMCs, either bulk or a sorted T-cell subset (CD4+, CD8+, memory, or dextramer-sorted; not recorded which), taken 45 days after the yellow fever booster vaccination. Receptors originate from a man aged 25 to 40 who received the YFV17D yellow fever vaccine.

This clonotype was observed a few times. The J gene is TRBJ1-1, the V gene TRBV5-4; D is perhaps TRBD1 (6 bases). The germline V gene has CDR1 SGHNT and CDR2 YYREEE (reference sequence). V was shortened by 4 bases and J by 6 bases, with 22 bases between the two germline ends. The CDR3 runs to 16 residues. The chain's CDR3 is CASSPILTGIHAEAFF. CDR3 sequence (DNA): TGTGCCAGCAGCCCTATCCTAACAGGGATCCATGCTGAAGCTTTCTTT.

The chain carries TRBV7-9 and TRBJ1-1; D ambiguous. Germline values: CDR1 SEHNR, CDR2 FQNEAQ (reference sequence). V lost 2 bases to trimming and J lost 6 bases, with 7 bases between them. The CDR3 contains 12 residues. CDR3 sequence reads: CASSLNTAEAFF. The CDR3 bases are TGTGCCAGCAGCTTAAATACAGCTGAAGCTTTCTTT.

In this sample, this clonotype turned up a few times. This chain joins TRBV5-1 and TRBJ1-5, with 7 nucleotides matching TRBD1. This CDR3 is built from 14 residues. The J segment lost 5 bases and the V segment lost 2 bases, leaving 4 bases of the junction unmatched. CDR1 is SGHRS, CDR2 YFSETQ, per germline. This CDR3 reads CASSLTGEHQPQHF. CDR3 sequence (DNA): TGCGCCAGCAGCTTAACAGGGGAGCATCAGCCCCAGCATTTT.

This clonotype was seen at least ten times. The rearrangement joins TRBV20-1 to TRBJ2-1; TRBD2 matches 7 bases. There are 14 residues in the CDR3. CDR1 and CDR2 from the germline V gene are DFQATT and SNEGSKA (reference sequence). The ends lost 2 bases at V and 0 bases at J; junction bases unmatched: 1. Here the CDR3 DNA reads TGCAGTGCTAGAAGCGGGACCTCCTACAATGAGCAGTTCTTC. It specifies CSARSGTSYNEQFF.

The chain recombines TRBV30 with TRBJ2-7, with D uncertain. Deletions cut 0 bases from V and 0 bases from J, with 9 bases between. The CDR3 runs to 14 residues. CDR1 and CDR2 (germline): GTSNPN, SVGIG (reference sequence). CDR3 residues: CAWSVTRNSYEQYF. In nucleotides, the CDR3 is TGTGCCTGGAGTGTAACCAGGAACTCCTACGAGCAGTACTTC.

This clonotype was seen repeatedly, ten times or more. The V gene is TRBV2, the J gene TRBJ2-1, with 14 bases matching TRBD2. Germline V gene lookup returns CDR1 SNHLY and CDR2 FYNNEI. The V gene end was trimmed by 5 bases and the J gene end by 15 bases; junction bases not matched to a gene: 6. This CDR3 contains 13 residues. Written as DNA, the CDR3 is TGTGCCAGCAGTCTCGGACTAGCGGGAGGTTCGTTCTTC. As protein: CASSLGLAGGSFF.

In this sample, this clonotype turned up many times. The genes are TRBV10-3 and TRBJ2-7, with 9 nucleotides matching TRBD2. J lost 0 bases, V lost 2 bases, and 11 bases had no gene match. The germline CDR1 and CDR2 sequences are ENHRY and SYGVKD. CDR3 length: 18 amino acids. The CDR3 loop is CAISEIPQAGGHSYEQYF. CDR3 DNA sequence: TGTGCCATCAGTGAGATACCCCAGGCGGGAGGGCACTCCTACGAGCAGTACTTC.

This clonotype was counted at least ten times. V and J are TRBV12-3 or TRBV12-4 and TRBJ1-3; D is undetermined. The CDR3 consists of 14 residues. V was pared by 8 bases and J by 0 bases, with 11 bases between. For the CDR3, the DNA is TGTGCCAGCCGAAACAGTGCCTCTGGAAACACCATATATTTT. Its translation: CASRNSASGNTIYF.

V and J are TRBV4-3 and TRBJ2-1, with TRBD2 matching over 9 bases. Trimming at V came to 5 bases and at J to 3 bases, leaving 5 bases not matched to a gene. The CDR3 runs to 15 residues. The germline V gene encodes CDR1 LGHNA and CDR2 YSLEER. The CDR3 here is CASSIAGVSYNEQFF. In nucleotides, the CDR3 is TGCGCCAGCAGCATAGCGGGAGTTAGCTACAATGAGCAGTTCTTC.

This clonotype is judged medium-sized. The chain links TRBV11-2 to TRBJ2-3, with 7 bases fitting TRBD2. The CDR3 loop spans 18 amino acids. V gave up 0 bases and J gave up 5 bases; unmatched junction bases: 14. From germline, CDR1 is SGHAT and CDR2 FQNNGV. The CDR3 DNA reads TGTGCCAGCAGCTTAGAAGATTCATTCGGGAGGACCGAAGATACGCAGTATTTT. It codes for CASSLEDSFGRTEDTQYF.

The chain recombines TRBV7-2 with TRBJ2-3; 13 bases map to TRBD2. V trimming: 5 bases; J trimming: 5 bases; junction bases outside the gene matches: 7. The CDR3 consists of 16 residues. The germline gives CDR1 SGHTA, CDR2 FQGNSA. CDR3 in amino acids: CASSVGLAGEIDTQYF. DNA of the CDR3: TGTGCCAGCAGCGTTGGACTAGCGGGAGAGATAGATACGCAGTATTTT.

V usage is TRBV27 and J usage is TRBJ2-1; D ambiguous. Trimming stripped 0 bases from V and 0 bases from J, with 6 bases between. The CDR3 is made up of 15 amino acids. From germline, CDR1 is MNHEY and CDR2 SMNVEV (reference sequence). The DNA of the CDR3 is TGTGCCAGCAGTTTATCTTCTATCTCCTACAATGAGCAGTTCTTC. Residues: CASSLSSISYNEQFF.

This clonotype was picked up many times. This chain connects TRBV20-1 to TRBJ2-7; no clear D gene. The V end lost 3 bases, the J end lost 4 bases, and 13 bases lay between the germline ends. The CDR3 is 13 residues long. Germline CDR1 and CDR2: DFQATT and SNEGSKA (reference sequence). The CDR3 here is CSASEVLGYEQYF. For the CDR3, the DNA is TGCAGTGCTAGCGAAGTCCTTGGTTACGAGCAGTACTTC.

This clonotype has a handful of counts. The gene calls are TRBV11-2 and TRBJ2-3; 7 bases map to TRBD2. CDR3 length: 19 amino acids. Germline CDR1 SGHAT, CDR2 FQNNGV. With 2 bases clipped from V and 0 bases from J, the junction kept 14 bases outside the gene matches. CDR3 loop: CASSLFSRGGRGSTDTQYF. The CDR3 bases are TGTGCCAGCAGCTTATTCTCTCGGGGCGGGAGAGGTAGCACAGATACGCAGTATTTT.

This clonotype came up many times. J is TRBJ2-2 and V is TRBV7-2; 7 bases agree with TRBD2. Per germline, CDR1 SGHTA and CDR2 FQGNSA. Trimming took 5 bases from V and 4 from J; bases not matched to a gene: 7. This CDR3 spans 15 amino acids. CDR3 region: CASSAGVSSTGELFF. CDR3 sequence (DNA): TGTGCCAGCAGCGCGGGAGTCTCGAGCACCGGGGAGCTGTTTTTT.